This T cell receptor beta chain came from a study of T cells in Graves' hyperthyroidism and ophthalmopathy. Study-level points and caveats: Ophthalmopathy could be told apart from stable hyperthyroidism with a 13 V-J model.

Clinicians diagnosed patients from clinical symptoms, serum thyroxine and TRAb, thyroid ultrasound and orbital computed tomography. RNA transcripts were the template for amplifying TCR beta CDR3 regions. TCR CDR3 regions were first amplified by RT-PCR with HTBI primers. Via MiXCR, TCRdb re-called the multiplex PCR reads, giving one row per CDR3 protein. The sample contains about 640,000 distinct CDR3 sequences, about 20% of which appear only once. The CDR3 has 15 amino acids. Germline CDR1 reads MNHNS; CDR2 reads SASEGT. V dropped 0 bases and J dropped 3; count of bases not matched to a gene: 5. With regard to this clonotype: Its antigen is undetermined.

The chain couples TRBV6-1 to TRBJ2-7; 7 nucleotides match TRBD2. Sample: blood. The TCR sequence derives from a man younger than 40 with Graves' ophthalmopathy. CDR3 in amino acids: CASSEAGGSLYEQYF. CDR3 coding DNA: TGTGCCAGCAGTGAAGCGGGCGGGAGCCTCTACGAGCAGTACTTC.